Listed below are T cell receptor beta chains from one sample, sequenced in a study of OX40 agonist ivuxolimab in advanced cancers. The protocol was immunoSEQ multiplex PCR, while the TCRdb copy is restricted to in-frame clones and leaves out a portion. The table lists approximately 40,000 clones, about 92% of them singletons, with 8.5% to 10% in the top ten. The sequences come from CD4+ or CD8+ T cells sorted from blood, collected in a trial of the OX40 agonist ivuxolimab. The receptors were gathered from an adult with an advanced solid tumor such as melanoma, head and neck, liver or kidney cancer. Both conserved end residues are part of each CDR3. A D gene is named only where the DNA matches it firmly. Clone sizes are given selectively: once, few, many, or a class where the clone is expanded.

D	size	length	V	J	DNA	CDR3
TRBD1	once	15	TRBV27	TRBJ2-7	TGTGCCAGCAGTTCCTGGACAGGCCAACTGGGGGAGCAGTACTTC	CASSSWTGQLGEQYF
.	.	17	TRBV27	TRBJ1-1	TGTGCCAGCAGTTTAAGTAACCTCAGGAATGGGAACACTGAAGCTTTCTTT	CASSLSNLRNGNTEAFF
TRBD2	.	15	TRBV6-1	TRBJ2-7	TGTGCCAGCAGTGAAGTAACTAGCGGGAGGGGTGAGCAGTACTTC	CASSEVTSGRGEQYF
TRBD1	.	14	TRBV6-5	TRBJ1-1	TGTGCCAGCAGTCCCGGGACAGGTGGCACTGAAGCTTTCTTT	CASSPGTGGTEAFF
.	few	15	TRBV14	TRBJ1-1	TGTGCCAGCAGCCAAGATTTCCAGGACTCAACGCCCGCTTTCTTT	CASSQDFQDSTPAFF
.	.	13	TRBV30	TRBJ2-7	TGTGCCTGGAGAGGTCCTTTGAAATACGAGCAGTACTTC	CAWRGPLKYEQYF
.	.	19	TRBV9	TRBJ2-2	TGTGCCAGCAGCGTAGCTCAAGGGCGGGGAAGGGGGCCCGCCGGGGAGCTGTTTTTT	CASSVAQGRGRGPAGELFF
TRBD2	.	17	TRBV4-1	TRBJ2-3	TGCGCCAGCAGCCAAGATTGGATTAGCGGGAGCACAGATACGCAGTATTTT	CASSQDWISGSTDTQYF
.	.	14	TRBV29-1	TRBJ2-3	TGCAGCGTTGAAGATCGGATAGCCACAGATACGCAGTATTTT	CSVEDRIATDTQYF
.	.	17	TRBV4-3	TRBJ1-4	TGCGCCAGCAGCCTATGGAGGGTTCGGTCAACTAATGAAAAACTGTTTTTT	CASSLWRVRSTNEKLFF
.	.	11	TRBV20-1	TRBJ2-1	TGCAGTGCCCTACCGGGGAATGAGCAGTTCTTC	CSALPGNEQFF
.	.	12	TRBV6-5	TRBJ1-2	TGTGCCAGCAGTTACTCGAGGGTTGGCTACACCTTC	CASSYSRVGYTF
.	once	15	TRBV5-5	TRBJ2-6	TGTGCCAGCAGCCTTACAGGGGAGGTGGCCAACGTCCTGACTTTC	CASSLTGEVANVLTF
TRBD1	.	15	TRBV4-3	TRBJ2-1	TGCGCCAGCAGCCAAGAGGGACAGTACCACAATGAGCAGTTCTTC	CASSQEGQYHNEQFF
TRBD1	.	14	TRBV5-6	TRBJ1-5	TGTGCCAGCAGCGTCGGGACAGGGCATCAGCCCCAGCATTTT	CASSVGTGHQPQHF
.	few	13	TRBV10-1	TRBJ1-1	TGCGCCAGCAGTCCGGGACTGGGCACTGAAGCTTTCTTT	CASSPGLGTEAFF
.	.	13	TRBV5-5	TRBJ2-7	TGTGCCAGCAGCTGGGACGGAGCCTACGAGCAGTACTTC	CASSWDGAYEQYF
.	.	11	TRBV30	TRBJ2-1	TGTGCCTGGAGTGCTAGCGATGAGCAGTTCTTC	CAWSASDEQFF
.	once	14	TRBV28	TRBJ1-3	TGTGCCAGCGCCCCTAGGAACCCTGGAAACACCATATATTTT	CASAPRNPGNTIYF
TRBD1	.	16	TRBV28	TRBJ1-6	TGTGCCAGTGGGACAGGATTCGGCTCCTATAATTCACCCCTCCACTTT	CASGTGFGSYNSPLHF
TRBD1	.	17	TRBV6-4	TRBJ2-1	TGTGCCAGCAGTGACTGGAGGACAGGGCCCTCCAACAATGAGCAGTTCTTC	CASSDWRTGPSNNEQFF
.	once	15	TRBV5-6	TRBJ1-1	TGTGCCAGCAGGGGCGGGGCAGACCCGAACACTGAAGCTTTCTTT	CASRGGADPNTEAFF
TRBD1	.	15	TRBV6-5	TRBJ1-3	TGTGCCAGCAGTTACTCGACAGGGGGCCGAAACACCATATATTTT	CASSYSTGGRNTIYF
.	.	14	TRBV4-1	TRBJ1-5	TGCGCCAGCAGCCCCGGGGCCGGCAATCAGCCCCAGCATTTT	CASSPGAGNQPQHF
.	few	12	TRBV5-6	TRBJ1-4	TGTGCCAGCAGCTTGTCGGGTGAGAAACTGTTTTTT	CASSLSGEKLFF
.	.	13	TRBV27	TRBJ2-5	TGTGCCAGCAGTTCTGGACGGCCCGAGACCCAGTACTTC	CASSSGRPETQYF
.	.	15	TRBV7-9	TRBJ2-5	TGTGCCAGCAGCTTAAATCAGGGGAAGCAAGAGACCCAGTACTTC	CASSLNQGKQETQYF
TRBD1	.	16	TRBV4-3	TRBJ2-5	TGCGCCGGCAGCCAAGAAGGGACAGGGGTGGGAGAGACCCAGTACTTC	CAGSQEGTGVGETQYF
TRBD2	.	17	TRBV9	TRBJ2-3	TGTGCCAGCAGCGTAGCCTCCGGCGGGAGCCTCACAGATACGCAGTATTTT	CASSVASGGSLTDTQYF
.	.	11	TRBV28	TRBJ1-1	TGTGCCAGTCCCGGGGACACTGAAGCTTTCTTT	CASPGDTEAFF
.	.	16	TRBV5-5	TRBJ1-5	TGTGCCAGCAGCTTAATCGCCGTCGAACGAGGTCAGCCCCAGCATTTT	CASSLIAVERGQPQHF
TRBD2	.	16	TRBV7-9	TRBJ2-1	TGTGCCAGCAGCCCTACTAGCGGGAGGGCCATCAATGAGCAGTTCTTC	CASSPTSGRAINEQFF
TRBD2	.	15	TRBV7-9	TRBJ2-3	TGTGCCAGCAGCTTAGCGGGAGGGCCAACAGATACGCAGTATTTT	CASSLAGGPTDTQYF
TRBD1	.	15	TRBV23-1	TRBJ1-2	TGCGCCAGCAGTCAATCTAAGGGGGCCTACTATGGCTACACCTTC	CASSQSKGAYYGYTF
.	.	15	TRBV2	TRBJ1-2	TGTGCCAGCAGTGAAGTATCGGGGATTGGCTATGGCTACACCTTC	CASSEVSGIGYGYTF
TRBD2	.	19	TRBV6-1	TRBJ2-1	TGTGCCAGCAGTGTAGCGAGTTGGATACGACTAGCGGGAAACAATGAGCAGTTCTTC	CASSVASWIRLAGNNEQFF
.	.	14	TRBV19	TRBJ1-1	TGTGCCAGCGCGCCAACTCAGATTACCTCTGAAGCTTTCTTT	CASAPTQITSEAFF
TRBD2	.	15	TRBV5-1	TRBJ2-1	TGCGCCAGCAGCTTGGACCCGGGACTAGCTCTTGAGCAGTTCTTC	CASSLDPGLALEQFF
.	.	14	TRBV7-8	TRBJ2-5	TGTGCCAGCATTCCCGGGGCGGGAAGGAAGACCCAGTACTTC	CASIPGAGRKTQYF
TRBD2	.	15	TRBV28	TRBJ2-7	TGTGCCAGCAGTACCGCCCGGGGGGGCCGTTACGAGCAGTACTTC	CASSTARGGRYEQYF
.	.	15	TRBV9	TRBJ2-1	TGTGCCAGCAGCCAAGGGGAGTCGGGTTACAATGAGCAGTTCTTC	CASSQGESGYNEQFF
TRBD1	.	15	TRBV29-1	TRBJ2-1	TGCAGCGTTGAGGTTTGGGGGACAGGGTACAATGAGCAGTTCTTC	CSVEVWGTGYNEQFF
.	few	16	TRBV7-3	TRBJ2-1	TGTGCCAGCAGCCCGGACCGAGTAAGCTCCTACAATGAGCAGTTCTTC	CASSPDRVSSYNEQFF
TRBD2	.	15	TRBV2	TRBJ2-3	TGTGCCAGCACCGACGGGGGGTCCGGCACAGATACGCAGTATTTT	CASTDGGSGTDTQYF
.	.	12	TRBV13	TRBJ1-1	TGTGCCAGCAGCGTGGACAACACTGAAGCTTTCTTT	CASSVDNTEAFF
TRBD1	.	15	TRBV7-9	TRBJ1-5	TGTGCCAGCAGCTTGGACAGGGATCCTCATCAGCCCCAGCATTTT	CASSLDRDPHQPQHF
TRBD2	.	16	TRBV27	TRBJ2-1	TGTGCCAGCAGTAAGGGGACTAGCGGGAGTCGGAATGAGCAGTTCTTC	CASSKGTSGSRNEQFF
.	.	12	TRBV6-6	TRBJ2-7	TGTGCCAGCAGCCGACCGCGGAACGAGCAGTACTTC	CASSRPRNEQYF
.	.	16	TRBV7-2	TRBJ2-1	TGTGCCAGCAGCCCCTCAGGGGGGAACGACTACAATGAGCAGTTCTTC	CASSPSGGNDYNEQFF
.	.	12	TRBV2	TRBJ1-2	TGTGCCAGCAGTGGAGGCAGTATAGGCTACACCTTC	CASSGGSIGYTF
.	.	13	TRBV10-3	TRBJ1-6	TGTGCCATCAAAGGGGCGGAGAATTCACCCCTCCACTTT	CAIKGAENSPLHF
TRBD1	.	18	TRBV5-4	TRBJ1-5	TGTGCCAGCAGCTTGGGTCGGGGCGAGGGGGCGGGGGATCAGCCCCAGCATTTT	CASSLGRGEGAGDQPQHF
TRBD2	.	16	TRBV29-1	TRBJ2-7	TGCAGCGCCGCGACAGGGAGACTAGCGGGAGTCTACGAGCAGTACTTC	CSAATGRLAGVYEQYF
.	.	14	TRBV10-3	TRBJ1-1	TGTGCCATCAGTGAGTCATGGGACAACACTGAAGCTTTCTTT	CAISESWDNTEAFF
.	.	15	TRBV27	TRBJ2-1	TGTGCCAGCAGTTTCGGGTCAAGCTCCTACAATGAGCAGTTCTTC	CASSFGSSSYNEQFF